The 5 T cell receptor beta chains below come from one sample, sequenced in a study of blood T cell repertoires in COVID-19. The protocol was immunoSEQ multiplex PCR, while the TCRdb copy is restricted to in-frame clones and leaves out a portion. The table lists roughly 64,000 clones, about nine tenths of them singletons. The sequencing sample was made of peripheral blood. These receptors all stem from a man between 45 and 60 years old with active COVID-19.

This chain links TRBV6-5 with TRBJ2-7; TRBD1 aligns across 7 bases. This CDR3 comprises 13 residues. Trimming took 3 bases from V and 6 from J; bases not matched to a gene: 5. In germline, CDR1 is MNHEY, CDR2 SVGAGI. As DNA, the CDR3 is TGTGCCAGCAGTTATGGCCGGGACAGCGAGCAGTACTTC. Translation gives CASSYGRDSEQYF.

This sequence joins TRBV7-3 and TRBJ1-2; TRBD1 aligns across 7 bases. J lost 4 bases, V lost 5 bases, and 4 bases had no gene match. Germline V gene sequence: CDR1 SGHTA, CDR2 FQGTGA. The CDR3 is made up of 13 amino acids. The CDR3 DNA follows: TGTGCCAGCAGCGAAACAGGGGCCTATGGCTACACCTTC. It is translated as CASSETGAYGYTF.

The gene calls are TRBV11-3 and TRBJ2-1; TRBD2 matches 8 bases. Germline CDR1 and CDR2: SGHNT and YENEEA. V shed 4 bases, J shed 7 bases, and the junction held 9 bases outside the gene matches. This CDR3 is built from 15 residues. CDR3 sequence reads: CASSSFSGANNEQFF. CDR3 DNA: TGTGCCAGCAGCTCCTTTAGCGGGGCCAATAATGAGCAGTTCTTC.

The chain has TRBV19 and TRBJ1-5; TRBD1 aligns across 9 bases. Germline CDR1 LNHDA, CDR2 SQIVND (reference sequence). After removal of 4 bases from V and 5 bases from J, the junction contained 3 bases not matched to a gene. The CDR3 totals 14 residues. The CDR3: CASSSDRGDQPQHF. Written as DNA, the CDR3 is TGTGCCAGTAGTAGCGACAGGGGGGATCAGCCCCAGCATTTT.

This sequence joins TRBV4-2 and TRBJ2-2; 16 bases are shared with TRBD2. With V trimmed by 4 bases and J by 1 base, 12 bases remained unmatched. Per germline, CDR1 LGHNA and CDR2 YNFKEQ. The CDR3 is made up of 21 amino acids. This CDR3 is CASSPEAGLAGGPVNTGELFF. CDR3 in DNA: TGTGCCAGCAGCCCTGAGGCGGGACTAGCGGGAGGGCCGGTGAACACCGGGGAGCTGTTTTTT.